Detailed here is one T cell receptor beta chain. Antigen specificity is unknown. Generated by immunoSEQ multiplex PCR, the TCRdb table keeps only in-frame clones and is missing some. Of 120,000 to 150,000 clones in the sample, 75% to 95% were seen once. The CDR3 consists of 13 residues. Between the trimmed V and J ends, which lost 6 bases and 2 bases, there was a span of 10 bases. Per germline, CDR1 SNHLY and CDR2 FYNNEI. These data come from a study of T cell responses to AZD1222 COVID-19 vaccine. Study conclusions and caveats: Regions 160-218 and 743-854 held dominance among vaccine-associated CD4 TCRs, which spanned spike.

V is TRBV2 and J is TRBJ1-2, with a possible D match to TRBD1 (6 bases). The clonotype was recovered from an adult in good health. Specimen: peripheral blood, collected on day 0 of MenACWY control vaccination. In nucleotides, the CDR3 is TGTGCCAGCAGATCCACAGGGAACTATGGCTACACCTTC. The encoded protein is CASRSTGNYGYTF.